This T cell receptor (beta chain) was identified in a study of T cells in Graves' hyperthyroidism and ophthalmopathy. The overall study: Specimen type is peripheral blood, collected at initial diagnosis prior to any treatment.

This clonotype has at least ten counts. Antigen specificity is unknown. Using RNA transcripts as the source, TCR beta CDR3 regions were amplified. First-round RT-PCR of the TCR CDR3 relied on the HTBI primer set. MiXCR, applied by TCRdb to the multiplex PCR reads, yields one record per CDR3 protein. The sample records roughly 400,000 distinct CDR3 sequences, approximately 25% being singletons. Germline CDR1 is MNHNS and CDR2 is SASEGT. V gave up 7 bases and J gave up 3 bases, with 16 bases separating them. The CDR3 length is 14 residues. Notes on the study in general: A model of 13 V-J pairs discriminated ophthalmopathy from stable hyperthyroidism.

Calling Graves' hyperthyroidism stable meant ophthalmopathy did not progress within 18 months. Orbital computed tomography, thyroid ultrasound, serum thyroxine and TRAb, and clinical symptoms together informed the diagnoses. This chain links TRBV6-1 with TRBJ2-7, with D possibly being TRBD2 (5 bases). The clonotype comes from a middle-aged man with Graves' hyperthyroidism. The specimen sequenced was blood. CDR3: CASIMGGLDYEQYF. For the CDR3, the DNA is TGTGCCAGCATCATGGGCGGACTCGACTACGAGCAGTACTTC.